Presented here are 27 T cell receptor beta chains from one specimen sequenced in a study of PD-L1 blockade in urothelial cancer. Time point specified: pretreatment peripheral blood. Sequenced by immunoSEQ multiplex PCR; TCRdb stores in-frame clones only, minus some. The table has about 57,000 clones, approximately 80% seen once. Specimen: PBMCs, collected around atezolizumab (anti-PD-L1) treatment. The receptors shown here come from a man between 65 and 85 years old with urothelial cancer.

V gene TRBV4-2 combines with J gene TRBJ2-7; 8 nucleotides match TRBD2. The CDR3 runs 16 residues. Germline trimming cut 0 bases from V and 3 bases from J; bases unmatched to any gene: 7. CDR1 is LGHNA, CDR2 YNFKEQ, per germline. In nucleotides, the CDR3 is TGTGCCAGCAGCCAAGATCAGGGACTAGAAAACTACGAGCAGTACTTC. Translated, it gives CASSQDQGLENYEQYF.

This chain uses TRBV15 with TRBJ2-2; D is unresolved. V lost 7 bases and J 6 bases, leaving 15 bases between the germline ends. The CDR3 covers 14 residues. CDR1 and CDR2 (germline): LNHNV, YYDKDF (reference sequence). DNA of the CDR3: TGTGCCACCAACCGAGGAATTGACGCCGGGGAGCTGTTTTTT. Protein: CATNRGIDAGELFF. Drawing the rest from reference TRBV15 and TRBJ2-2, the complete variable domain is DAMVIQNPRYQVTQFGKPVTLSCSQTLNHNVMYWYQQKSSQAPKLLFHYYDKDFNNEADTPDNFQSRRPNTSFCFLDIRSPGLGDTAMYLCATNRGIDAGELFFGEGSRLTVL.

Written as DNA, the CDR3 is TGCAGCGCCCCCGGGACTAGCTTCGATGAGCAGTTCTTC. Protein product: CSAPGTSFDEQFF. This sequence joins TRBV29-1 and TRBJ2-1; TRBD2 matches at 9 bases. Germline V gene sequence: CDR1 SQVTM, CDR2 ANQGSEA. The CDR3 extends over 13 amino acids. The V segment lost 7 bases and the J segment 8 bases; nucleotides outside the gene matches: 9.

The chain employs TRBV19 and TRBJ1-2; 7 bases map to TRBD1. Trimming took 5 bases from V and 8 from J; bases not matched to a gene: 8. The CDR3 runs 13 residues. CDR1 and CDR2 from the germline V gene are LNHDA and SQIVND (reference sequence). As DNA, the CDR3 is TGTGCCAGTAGTCTTTCAGGGGGATCGGGCTACACCTTC. This codes for CASSLSGGSGYTF.

The J gene is TRBJ2-3, the V gene TRBV11-3; D gene uncertain. The CDR3 consists of 15 residues. Looked up from germline, CDR1 is SGHNT and CDR2 is YENEEA. The V end lost 5 bases, the J end lost 3 bases, and 15 bases lay between the germline ends. As DNA, the CDR3 is TGTGCCAGCAGCCGTACTCCGGTCGTTACAGATACGCAGTATTTT. This translates into CASSRTPVVTDTQYF.

The chain is built from TRBV9 and TRBJ2-2, with 8 bases fitting TRBD1. CDR1 and CDR2 (germline): SGDLS, YYNGEE. V gave up 4 bases and J gave up 5 bases; unmatched junction bases: 10. The CDR3 totals 16 residues. The CDR3 here is CASSPMTGVATGELFF. As DNA, the CDR3 is TGTGCCAGCAGCCCTATGACAGGGGTCGCGACCGGGGAGCTGTTTTTT.

This chain uses TRBV5-1 with TRBJ2-4, with D tentatively TRBD2 (6 bases). The ends were cut back, 4 bases at V and 2 bases at J, with 16 bases in the middle. The CDR3 totals 16 residues. Germline values: CDR1 SGHRS, CDR2 YFSETQ. The CDR3 region is CASSLAGGEPKNIQYF. The DNA of the CDR3 is TGCGCCAGCAGCCTCGCTGGAGGGGAACCCAAAAACATTCAGTACTTC.

V and J are TRBV2 and TRBJ2-2, with a possible D match to TRBD1 (6 bases). The CDR3 consists of 15 residues. V gave up 4 bases and J gave up 4 bases, with 13 bases separating them. Germline CDR1 SNHLY, CDR2 FYNNEI. In DNA, the CDR3 is TGTGCCAGCAGTGTCACCAGGGGTGGCACCGGGGAGCTGTTTTTT. This gives the protein CASSVTRGGTGELFF.

The chain recombines TRBV6-4 with TRBJ2-3; D not certain. The CDR3 sequence is 13 residues long. Germline V gene lookup returns CDR1 MRHNA and CDR2 SNTAGT. V was shortened by 2 bases and J by 0 bases, with 3 bases between the two germline ends. CDR3 amino acids: CASSDPSTDTQYF. The CDR3, as DNA: TGTGCCAGCAGTGACCCGAGCACAGATACGCAGTATTTT.

The V call is TRBV19, the J call TRBJ1-2; the match to TRBD1 covers 8 bases. The CDR3 has 14 residues. Germline V gene sequence: CDR1 LNHDA, CDR2 SQIVND (reference sequence). V lost 5 bases to trimming and J lost 5 bases; unmatched junction nucleotides: 7. The CDR3, as DNA: TGTGCCAGTAGTCCCCGGACAGGGAAATATGGCTACACCTTC. Amino acid sequence: CASSPRTGKYGYTF.

This clone occurred many times. The chain joins TRBV5-1 to TRBJ2-2; 10 positions agree with TRBD2. Germline values: CDR1 SGHRS, CDR2 YFSETQ. The length of the CDR3 is 17 residues. Trimming removed 0 bases from V and 4 bases from J; junction bases left unmatched: 6. CDR3 sequence (DNA): TGCGCCAGCAGCTTGGAGGTAGCGGGGGGAATCACCGGGGAGCTGTTTTTT. Translation: CASSLEVAGGITGELFF. Complete variable domain (other parts from reference TRBV5-1 and TRBJ2-2): KAGVTQTPRYLIKTRGQQVTLSCSPISGHRSVSWYQQTPGQGLQFLFEYFSETQRNKGNFPGRFSGRQFSNSRSEMNVSTLELGDSALYLCASSLEVAGGITGELFFGEGSRLTVL.

The gene calls are TRBV5-4 and TRBJ2-7, with D perhaps TRBD1 (5 bases). The V end lost 4 bases, the J end lost 2 bases, and 16 bases lay between the germline ends. CDR1 is SGHNT, CDR2 YYREEE, per germline (reference sequence). This CDR3 contains 15 residues. CDR3 sequence (DNA): TGTGCCAGCAGCCCTGGGGCTAGGGAACCCTACGAGCAGTACTTC. It yields the protein CASSPGAREPYEQYF.

V gene TRBV7-6 combines with J gene TRBJ1-3, with D unclear. The CDR3 covers 17 residues. Germline V lookup: CDR1 SGHVS, CDR2 FNYEAQ. V gave up 4 bases and J gave up 2 bases, with 18 bases separating them. The CDR3 is CASSSAPAAVTGNTIYF. The CDR3 nucleotides read TGTGCCAGCAGCTCTGCCCCCGCGGCAGTCACTGGAAACACCATATATTTT. The full variable domain, rest sourced from reference TRBV7-6 and TRBJ1-3, is GAGVSQSPRYKVTKRGQDVALRCDPISGHVSLYWYRQALGQGPEFLTYFNYEAQQDKSGLPNDRFSAERPEGSISTLTIQRTEQRDSAMYRCASSSAPAAVTGNTIYFGEGSWLTVV.

The V call is TRBV19, the J call TRBJ1-4; 7 positions agree with TRBD1. Germline V gives CDR1 LNHDA, CDR2 SQIVND (reference sequence). The CDR3 is made up of 16 amino acids. The J segment lost 3 bases and the V segment lost 3 bases, leaving 7 bases of the junction unmatched. This CDR3 reads CASSIDREAANEKLFF. DNA of the CDR3: TGTGCCAGTAGTATCGACAGGGAGGCGGCTAATGAAAAACTGTTTTTT. Combining the CDR3 with reference TRBV19 and TRBJ1-4 gives the whole variable domain DGGITQSPKYLFRKEGQNVTLSCEQNLNHDAMYWYRQDPGQGLRLIYYSQIVNDFQKGDIAEGYSVSREKKESFPLTVTSAQKNPTAFYLCASSIDREAANEKLFFGSGTQLSVL.

This chain connects TRBV19 to TRBJ2-7; a weak D match, TRBD1 (7 bases). V was trimmed by 10 bases and J by 6 bases, leaving 19 bases between them. Germline assignment: CDR1 LNHDA and CDR2 SQIVND (reference sequence). The CDR3 contains 13 residues. The CDR3: CATQQGPGVEQYF. CDR3 sequence (DNA): TGTGCCACTCAACAGGGGCCGGGAGTCGAGCAGTACTTC.

V and J are TRBV4-3 and TRBJ1-1; TRBD1 might be the D (5 bases). Germline V gives CDR1 LGHNA, CDR2 YSLEER. The CDR3 contains 14 residues. The V end was cut by 3 bases, the J end by 4 bases, with 12 bases between. The CDR3 nucleotides are TGCGCCAGCAGCCATGAGACCGGGGGCACTGAAGCTTTCTTT. This gives the protein CASSHETGGTEAFF.

The chain links TRBV5-1 to TRBJ2-1; 9 nucleotides line up with TRBD2. The CDR3 runs to 16 residues. The germline V gene encodes CDR1 SGHRS and CDR2 YFSETQ. V dropped 0 bases and J dropped 7; count of bases not matched to a gene: 8. CDR3 sequence (DNA): TGCGCCAGCAGCTTGGTTGGCGGGAGGGCTTCGAATGAGCAGTTCTTC. It yields the protein CASSLVGGRASNEQFF.

The chain couples TRBV12-5 to TRBJ1-5, with D possibly TRBD1 on 5 matching bases. CDR1 is LGHNT, CDR2 FRNRAP, per germline. Trimming left V 8 bases short and J 0 bases short, with 8 bases between. CDR3 length: 13 amino acids. CDR3 sequence: CASTGLSNQPQHF. The CDR3 DNA is TGTGCTAGTACGGGACTTAGCAATCAGCCCCAGCATTTT. Full variable domain (missing parts from reference TRBV12-5 and TRBJ1-5): DARVTQTPRHKVTEMGQEVTMRCQPILGHNTVFWYRQTMMQGLELLAYFRNRAPLDDSGMPKDRFSAEMPDATLATLKIQPSEPRDSAVYFCASTGLSNQPQHFGDGTRLSIL.

The genes are TRBV9 and TRBJ1-1; 7 nucleotides align to TRBD1. Germline CDR1 reads SGDLS; CDR2 reads YYNGEE. This CDR3 spans 15 amino acids. Germline trimming cut 4 bases from V and 0 bases from J; bases unmatched to any gene: 6. CDR3 nucleotide sequence: TGTGCCAGCAGCATGGCCGGGACAGTGAACACTGAAGCTTTCTTT. This encodes CASSMAGTVNTEAFF.

The chain employs TRBV29-1 and TRBJ1-1; 12 nucleotides match TRBD1. Per the germline V gene, CDR1 is SQVTM and CDR2 is ANQGSEA. V was pared by 4 bases and J by 2 bases, with 5 bases of the junction left unmatched. This CDR3 comprises 15 residues. CDR3 DNA: TGCAGCGTTGCGGGGACAGGGGGCGGTAACACTGAAGCTTTCTTT. Protein product: CSVAGTGGGNTEAFF.

This chain connects TRBV4-1 to TRBJ2-3; a possible D gene is TRBD2 (7 bases). Germline assignment: CDR1 MGHRA and CDR2 YSYEKL. V was pared by 3 bases and J by 0 bases, with 25 bases between. The CDR3 length is 20 residues. The CDR3 region is CASSQQVRAGARPSTDTQYF. CDR3 bases: TGCGCCAGCAGCCAGCAGGTCCGGGCGGGGGCCAGGCCTAGCACAGATACGCAGTATTTT.

The V gene is TRBV19, the J gene TRBJ1-5; 7 bases map to TRBD1. Germline V lookup: CDR1 LNHDA, CDR2 SQIVND (reference sequence). Trimming cost V 6 bases and J 2 bases; bases outside gene matches: 7. CDR3 length: 15 residues. Here the CDR3 reads CASSQTGVGNQPQHF. The CDR3 region has the DNA TGTGCCAGTAGCCAAACAGGGGTGGGCAATCAGCCCCAGCATTTT.

The J gene is TRBJ1-2, the V gene TRBV2, with TRBD1 matching 10 bases. The germline CDR1 and CDR2 sequences are SNHLY and FYNNEI. The junction had 4 bases not matched to a gene; V was cut back by 5 bases and J by 4 bases. This CDR3 has 14 amino acids. CDR3 sequence (DNA): TGTGCCAGCAGTTCGACAGGGGGCAGCTATGGCTACACCTTC. Encoded protein: CASSSTGGSYGYTF.

CDR3 sequence reads: CASRPRQGTAEKLFF. Written as DNA, the CDR3 is TGTGCCAGTAGACCCCGACAGGGGACGGCTGAAAAACTGTTTTTT. The rearrangement uses TRBV19 and TRBJ1-4; 8 bases are shared with TRBD1. The CDR3 has 15 amino acids. Germline-derived CDR1 and CDR2 are LNHDA and SQIVND (reference sequence). With V trimmed by 6 bases and J by 7 bases, 10 bases remained unmatched.

The rearrangement links TRBV7-3 to TRBJ2-5, with TRBD1 as a possible D gene (7 bases). V lost 5 bases, J lost 5 bases, and 12 bases lay in between. Germline CDR1 is SGHTA and CDR2 is FQGTGA. The CDR3 is 13 residues long. The CDR3 coding sequence is TGTGCCAGCAGCCAGGGGGGCCGGGAGACCCAGTACTTC. This translates into CASSQGGRETQYF.

This clone was observed a few times. J is TRBJ1-1 and V is TRBV14; D unresolved. Germline lookup yields CDR1 SGHDN and CDR2 FVKESK. CDR3 length: 13 residues. Between the trimmed V and J ends, which lost 6 bases and 1 base, there was a span of 9 bases. CDR3 in amino acids: CASRPPGNTEAFF. The CDR3, as DNA: TGTGCCAGCAGGCCCCCGGGGAACACTGAAGCTTTCTTT.

The gene calls are TRBV9 and TRBJ1-2, with 9 nucleotides matching TRBD1. CDR1 is SGDLS, CDR2 YYNGEE, per germline. The CDR3 loop spans 13 amino acids. V dropped 4 bases and J dropped 8; count of bases not matched to a gene: 6. CDR3 loop: CASSLRQGGGYTF. The CDR3 DNA follows: TGTGCCAGCAGCCTACGACAGGGGGGAGGCTACACCTTC.